These T cell receptor beta chains were read from a single sample in a study of ipilimumab plus nivolumab after autologous stem cell transplantation. Measured with immunoSEQ multiplex PCR; TCRdb has only the in-frame clones, and not every one. The data show approximately 80,000 clones, more than 80% seen once. The material was PBMCs, obtained in a trial of ipilimumab plus nivolumab as post-transplant consolidation. The receptors come from a male donor with diffuse large B-cell lymphoma. Each CDR3 is given with its conserved first and last residue. D genes are given only for firm matches.

d_call | j_call | v_call | cdr3_nt | cdr3_aa
- | TRBJ1-3 | TRBV6-5 | TGTGCCAGCAGTTACGGCGGTGCGGGCTCTGGAAACACCATATATTTT | CASSYGGAGSGNTIYF
TRBD2 | TRBJ2-3 | TRBV11-1 | TGTGCCAGCAGCTTAGGGACTAGCGGGGGGCAGAGTACGCAGTATTTT | CASSLGTSGGQSTQYF
TRBD1 | TRBJ2-7 | TRBV6-5 | TGTGCCAGCAGTTACTCATACAGGGGTGGCCACGAGCAGTACTTC | CASSYSYRGGHEQYF
TRBD1 | TRBJ2-6 | TRBV25-1 | TGTGCCAGCAGTCCACGGGACAGCATCTCTGGGGCCAACGTCCTGACTTTC | CASSPRDSISGANVLTF
TRBD2 | TRBJ2-5 | TRBV2 | TGTGCCAGCAGCGATAGCGGGGGACCCCGTCAGGAGACCCAGTACTTC | CASSDSGGPRQETQYF
TRBD1 | TRBJ2-4 | TRBV30 | TGTGCCTGGAGTGGAGGACAGGGCAAAAACATTCAGTACTTC | CAWSGGQGKNIQYF
TRBD1 | TRBJ1-5 | TRBV25-1 | TGTGCCAGCAGCAGAACCGGGACAGGGGATCAGCCCCAGCATTTT | CASSRTGTGDQPQHF
- | TRBJ1-1 | TRBV19 | TGTGCCAGTAGTATACGGGGAGCCACTGAAGCTTTCTTT | CASSIRGATEAFF
- | TRBJ2-4 | TRBV19 | TGTGCCAGTGGATACCGGGACGTTACCCAAAACATTCAGTACTTC | CASGYRDVTQNIQYF
TRBD2 | TRBJ2-5 | TRBV7-2 | TGTGCCAGCAGCTTAAGAGGGTCTAGCGGGGGGTCGTACCAAGAGACCCAGTACTTC | CASSLRGSSGGSYQETQYF
TRBD1 | TRBJ1-1 | TRBV27 | TGTGCCAGCAGTCCGAGGGGACAGCTCATGAACACTGAAGCTTTCTTT | CASSPRGQLMNTEAFF
- | TRBJ2-2 | TRBV7-2 | TGTGCCAGCAGCTTCCAATTCTGGTCGTTGGTAAACACCGGGGAGCTGTTTTTT | CASSFQFWSLVNTGELFF
- | TRBJ2-7 | TRBV5-8 | TGTGCCAGCAGCTTAGTTGGGACATATGATTACGAGCAGTACTTC | CASSLVGTYDYEQYF